This T cell receptor beta chain stems from a study of T cell changes during pregnancy in multiple sclerosis. Some clones are missing from TCRdb's copy, which holds only in-frame ones; the method was immunoSEQ multiplex PCR. The sample shows some 80,000 clones, approximately 88% of them seen only once. CDR3 length equals 18 residues. The V end lost 4 bases, the J end lost 4 bases, and 23 bases lay between the germline ends. CDR1 and CDR2 from the germline V gene are SGDLS and YYNGEE. This TCR derives from a female donor in good health, enrolled as a control in a pregnancy study. The sequenced sample was peripheral blood, obtained in the first trimester of pregnancy. The chain uses TRBV9 and TRBJ1-4; D uncertain. The CDR3, as DNA: TGTGCCAGCAGCCCCAAGCCCGGGATTCCCCTTATTAATGAAAAACTGTTTTTT. It translates to CASSPKPGIPLINEKLFF.